Detailed here is one TCR beta chain. Its antigen is unknown. The record has no base qualities; no much larger clone is one base away. In the same sample, other DNA sequences code for this CDR3. V sheds 2 bases and J sheds 2 bases, leaving 9 bases between their ends. From the cysteine up to the phenylalanine, the CDR3 has a length of 14 residues. Only the CDR3 part of the read is kept: 42 bases, read in frame from the first base. CDR1 MNHNY and CDR2 SVGAGI are derived from the germline V gene (reference sequence). The library was made by the immunoSEQ multiplex PCR assay. For the multiplex PCR, a mixture combining 60 forward primers for TCR Vbeta segments and 13 reverse primers for TCR Jbeta segments was used. The CDR3 region of rearranged TCR beta genes was amplified from genomic DNA with a multiplex PCR assay. On the Illumina HiSeq System, the amplified TCR beta libraries were sequenced as 87-base-pair reads. Concerning the study's data processing: A later analysis tallied 80 million to 95 million unique TCR beta chains across the approximately 670 repertoires, and approximately 12 million of those chains were shared by two or more donors. Raw reads were error-corrected and collapsed into unique sequences with a nearest-neighbor algorithm that merged closely related sequences to remove PCR and sequencing errors. V, D and J gene segments were assigned by aligning CDR3 sequences to IMGT reference sequences. For a sequence to be retained, a match of at least six nucleotides to both a V gene segment and a J gene segment was required. A rearrangement was called productive if the CDR3 had no stop codons and remained in frame with V and J, and every other rearrangement was called non-productive. Following IMGT convention, CDR3 was defined as the stretch from the second conserved V-encoded cysteine up to the conserved J-encoded phenylalanine. In an earlier analysis of just under 600 of the donors, sequences lacking an unambiguous match to a single V gene segment were excluded. In an earlier analysis of several hundred of the donors, V segments were called functional above 56.7% productive rearrangements and were called segregating when the between-donor standard deviation exceeded 5%. A statistical classification framework was built to diagnose cytomegalovirus status from the catalog of TCR beta chain sequences. V and J gene assignment, in a later analysis, came from comparing TCR nucleotide sequences with IMGT/GENE-DB human TR gene sequences. Using the TCRdist pipeline, a later analysis assigned CDR3 sequences along with most-parsimonious VDJ recombination scenarios. In a later analysis, every TCR beta chain was defined by the combination of its CDR3 amino acid sequence and its V-gene family, and reads without a unique V-gene family were dropped. To address suspected cross-contamination and a sequencing artifact, a later analysis removed 450 to 700 highly shared, low-generation-probability nucleotide sequences. For each public chain, a later analysis derived a clonal expansion index from normalized ranks of inferred template counts within each repertoire. Generation probabilities in a later analysis came from a VDJ recombination model fitted to out-of-frame rearrangements, and those results were checked against IGoR. In a later analysis, hypergeometric tests were used to score TCR-TCR, TCR-HLA and TCR-CMV co-occurrence, with a repertoire-size bias correction applied to TCR pairs. False discovery rates were estimated in a later analysis by permuting HLA or CMV assignments 20 times. In a later analysis, co-occurring TCRs were grouped using DBSCAN, and TCRdist sequence similarity was added for clustering within HLA-allele-positive subsets. Repertoires with fewer than 30,000 or more than 120,000 public chains were left out of co-occurrence clustering, as were five repertoires with anomalous nucleotide sharing. TCRdb retrieved this table from immuneACCESS and kept in-frame rearrangements only. Not all clones are present; in checked studies, unresolved V genes account for under half, and no reason is known for the remainder. From that table come the V and J calls and clone size; the DNA was used to work out D and trimming. The table for this sample lists about 90,000 clones; approximately 68% of them were counted only once. The ten biggest clones cover 20% to 25% of the sample.

These data are taken from a study of cytomegalovirus exposure and HLA in healthy donors (dated by TCRdb to about 2017). About the investigation overall: In an earlier analysis of about 560 of the donors, 276 Gb of sequence data and 100 million or so unique TCR beta sequences from 150 million to 200 million T cells were reported. To predict cytomegalovirus infection status, the study brought together high-throughput TCR immunosequencing, statistical association of individual TCRs with disease status, and machine learning. A later analysis re-examined previously published TCR beta repertoires from around 670 donors and added high-resolution HLA genotyping to investigate patterns of TCR occurrence. An earlier analysis of 587 of the donors used high-throughput TCR beta sequencing to judge whether each TCR beta V gene segment behaved as functional or pseudogenic. Using immunosequencing, the study profiled T cell repertoires from roughly 650 subjects and related those repertoires to cytomegalovirus serostatus. Class I and class II HLA loci were covered by the typing at four-digit resolution. All discovery cohort repertoires had been generated on a single sequencing platform. Typing coverage varied by locus: about 629-640 donors for A, B, C, DRB1 and DQB1; some 520 for DQA1; nearly 610 for DPA1; roughly 450 for DPB1. Besides the first cohort of roughly 640 subjects, a separate validation cohort made up of about 120 different subjects was used. An early release covering roughly 580 HLA-typed donors comprised about 310 gigabases of sequencing data and around 80 million unique TCR sequences. In a later genetic analysis, genome-wide SNP genotypes for about three fifths of the roughly 670 donors were used, and that subset was treated as a discovery cohort. Several DR-DQ haplotypes were handled as single units for association and clustering because linkage in the cohort was strong. The study was designed to test whether signatures of past pathogen exposure could be identified by cataloging public T cell receptors. The later analysis used no new phenotypic data to find candidate immune exposures, relying instead on TCR beta sequences and their occurrence across donors. The genetic ancestry cluster associated with self-reported Caucasian donors included over 80% of the roughly 410 genotyped donors. Donor age, sex, ethnicity and CMV serostatus were compiled alongside the repertoire data. Among some 400 genotyped donors of the cohort, an average of around 240,000 unique TCR beta nucleotide sequences were sequenced per donor, around a sixth of them non-productive.

The cohort comprised fewer than 700 healthy bone marrow donors. All cohort members were sampled while nominally healthy, although unrecorded immune exposures were likely present. The donor tested CMV seropositive, placing the donor among the 289 seropositive members of the cohort. A peripheral blood sample was provided by each donor, and peripheral blood mononuclear cells were used for TCR beta sequencing. The Qiagen DNeasy Blood Extraction Kit was used to extract genomic DNA from the blood cell samples. Points the paper makes about the study in general: Most CMV-associated TCR beta chains appeared to be HLA-restricted in a later analysis, and the HLA associations seemed to be driven largely by CMV exposure. Correlated functional status among segregating V segments might be attributable to linkage disequilibrium, but an unknown experimental factor could not be ruled out. The only immune exposure information available for the cohort was CMV serostatus. In the study, 164 TCR beta chains were listed as associated with cytomegalovirus. Because counts were too low, roughly 16 rarely observed V segments, including chromosome 9 orphons, were left out of the earlier analysis of 587 of the donors. The authors suggested that the approach could potentially be generalized to other disease states and immunological phenotypes. In an earlier analysis of approximately 590 of the donors, most TCR beta V segments appeared in productive rearrangements about 90% or about 30% of the time, broadly matching IMGT annotations. A few of the identified cytomegalovirus-associated TCR beta chains were confirmed in vitro to be specific for cytomegalovirus antigens. Most TCR sequences were seen in very few donors, while some public TCRs were found in many individuals. This cohort had only TCR beta chains sequenced, and the lack of alpha or paired-chain data limited which features could be detected. An association between a missense DCLRE1C variant and V-gene and J-gene trimming of TCR beta chains was found in a later genetic analysis and replicated in an independent cohort. HLA typing was unavailable for some donors at each locus, so association tests used only the typed subset. A later genetic analysis reported fewer N-insertions in productive TCRs among donors in an Asian-associated ancestry cluster than the roughly 700-donor mean. In a later analysis, several top co-occurrence clusters were reported to appear linked to parvovirus B19, influenza, CMV and Epstein-Barr virus. A later analysis found that HLA-associated TCR beta chains were more clonally expanded and had lower generation probabilities than equally common non-associated chains. Specific HLA alleles were associated with roughly 16,000 TCR beta sequences at a false discovery rate of 0.05 in a later analysis. Assigning TCR associations to individual alleles was difficult when HLA alleles, especially DR and DQ, strongly co-occurred. Sequencing depth was assumed to be roughly uniform across donors in the presence/absence analyses, though that assumption may not hold. The sequencing pipeline was judged likely to have produced a cluster of highly shared sequence variants as a technical artifact. In both the original and validation cohorts, the classifier was reported to diagnose cytomegalovirus status with high specificity and sensitivity. A further reported finding was that TCR beta sequences accurately predicted the HLA-A and HLA-B alleles for most subjects in the first cohort. In a later analysis, the rate of TCR association differed among HLA loci, with DRB1 alleles having the most associated TCRs and HLA-C alleles having the fewest. Some IMGT-functional V segments, including TRBV6-2 and TRBV6-3, could not be distinguished by the 87-base-pair reads and were therefore excluded.

The receptor's source is a woman aged 50 to 65 in good health and CMV-seropositive. The rearranged segments are TRBV6-6 and TRBJ1-2; the D segment could be TRBD1, given 6 matching bases. The specimen was PBMCs. This receptor carries the CDR3 CASSYKGENYGYTF. Read as DNA, the sequence is TGTGCCAGCAGTTACAAGGGGGAGAACTATGGCTACACCTTC.